This TCR beta chain originates from a study of blood T cell repertoires in COVID-19. About the study: T cells, B-cell-depleted T cells, or PBMCs supplied cDNA or gDNA.

Per the study methods: For nucleated cells, counts were estimated from reference gene primer amplification. Measured with immunoSEQ multiplex PCR; TCRdb has only the in-frame clones, and not every one. The V and J calls and clone size are taken from that table; D and trimming were inferred from the DNA. The sample lists around 100,000 clones, around 88% occurring once. Trimming took 1 base from V and 3 from J, leaving 16 bases between them. This CDR3 spans 16 amino acids. The germline gives CDR1 SGHRS, CDR2 YFSETQ. Input material: peripheral blood. This TCR derives from a human donor in a cohort sampled during active COVID-19. This chain connects TRBV5-1 to TRBJ1-1, with D perhaps TRBD1 (6 bases). CDR3 nucleotide sequence: TGCGCCAGCAGCTTGTTCACAGGGCGGCAGGACACTGAAGCTTTCTTT. This encodes CASSLFTGRQDTEAFF.